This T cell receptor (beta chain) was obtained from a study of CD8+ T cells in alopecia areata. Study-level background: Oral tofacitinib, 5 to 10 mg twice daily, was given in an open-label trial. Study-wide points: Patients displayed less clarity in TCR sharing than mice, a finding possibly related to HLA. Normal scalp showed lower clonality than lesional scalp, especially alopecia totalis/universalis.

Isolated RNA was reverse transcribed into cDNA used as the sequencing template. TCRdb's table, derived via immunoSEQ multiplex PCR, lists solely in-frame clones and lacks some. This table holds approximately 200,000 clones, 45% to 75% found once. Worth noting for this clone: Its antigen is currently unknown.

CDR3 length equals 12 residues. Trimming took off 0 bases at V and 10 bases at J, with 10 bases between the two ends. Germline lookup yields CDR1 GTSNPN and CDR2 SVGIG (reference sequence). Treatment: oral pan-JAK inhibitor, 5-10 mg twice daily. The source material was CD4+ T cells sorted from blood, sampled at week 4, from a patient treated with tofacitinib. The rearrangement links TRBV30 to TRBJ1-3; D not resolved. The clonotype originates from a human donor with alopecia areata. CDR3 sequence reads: CAWSVPRGTIYF. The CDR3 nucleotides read TGTGCCTGGAGTGTCCCCCGCGGGACCATATATTTT. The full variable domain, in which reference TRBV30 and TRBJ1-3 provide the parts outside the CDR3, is SQTIHQWPATLVQPVGSPLSLECTVEGTSNPNLYWYRQAAGRGLQLLFYSVGIGQISSEVPQNLSASRPQDRQFILSSKKLLLSDSGFYLCAWSVPRGTIYFGEGSWLTVV.